The sequence of this T cell receptor (beta chain) was determined in a study of vaccination effects on CD4 cells after COVID-19. Looked up from germline, CDR1 is KGHSH and CDR2 is LQKENI. The CDR3 has 17 amino acids. The V and J ends lost 0 bases and 3 bases, in that order; junction bases with no gene match: 4. Findings and limits, study-wide: Within healthy vaccinees, only 1 of 255 vaccine-induced clones displayed cross-reactivity with common cold coronaviruses.

As regards this clone: Its antigen remains unknown.

Repertoires were generated with immunoSEQ multiplex PCR, while TCRdb's copy carries only in-frame clones and drops some. The sample consists of more than 50,000 clones, 75% to 85% of them appearing once. Peptide-pool stimulation followed by sequencing identified expanded antigen-specific CD4+ clonotypes in the ViraFEST assay. Following culture for around 9 days, CD4+ T cells were isolated. The chain combines TRBV18 with TRBJ2-3; 12 bases align to TRBD2. The sample in question was CD4+ T cells from PBMCs cultured with HCoV-229E spike peptides, obtained before COVID-19 vaccination. This TCR was recovered from a human donor who received a COVID-19 vaccine. Here the CDR3 DNA reads TGTGCCAGCTCACCACCCACCGGGACTAGCGGGACAGATACGCAGTATTTT. It encodes CASSPPTGTSGTDTQYF. Drawing the rest from reference TRBV18 and TRBJ2-3, the complete variable domain is NAGVMQNPRHLVRRRGQEARLRCSPMKGHSHVYWYRQLPEEGLKFMVYLQKENIIDESGMPKERFSAEFPKEGPSILRIQQVVRGDSAAYFCASSPPTGTSGTDTQYFGPGTRLTVL.